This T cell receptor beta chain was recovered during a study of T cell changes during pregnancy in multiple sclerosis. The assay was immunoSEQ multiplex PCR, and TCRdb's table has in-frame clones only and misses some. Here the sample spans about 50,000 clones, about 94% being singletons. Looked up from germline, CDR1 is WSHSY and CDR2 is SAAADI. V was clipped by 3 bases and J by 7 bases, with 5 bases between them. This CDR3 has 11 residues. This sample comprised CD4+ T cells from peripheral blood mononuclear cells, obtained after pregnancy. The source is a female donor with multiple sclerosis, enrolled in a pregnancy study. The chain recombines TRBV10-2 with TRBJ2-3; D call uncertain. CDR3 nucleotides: TGCGCCAGCAGTGAAGACAATACGCAGTATTTT. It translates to CASSEDNTQYF.